The present TCR beta chain was sequenced within a study of T cell responses to AZD1222 COVID-19 vaccine. On the study more broadly: Doses given second, at about 4 or about 12 weeks, were pooled. The study's findings and limits: The reported proportion of spike-specific TCRs targeting unmutated variant regions was nearly half. Just six AZD1222 recipients were seropositive at baseline. Repertoire samples came only from after the peak T cell response.

Note on this clone: Its cognate antigen is unknown.

Germline lookup yields CDR1 SQVTM and CDR2 ANQGSEA. The trim removed 7 bases at V and 7 bases at J, leaving 3 bases unmatched. This CDR3 region has 12 residues. TCRdb keeps only in-frame clones here, not all; method: immunoSEQ multiplex PCR. The profile shows approximately 150,000 clones, roughly 92% of them singletons. The chain joins TRBV29-1 to TRBJ2-2, with 10 bases aligning to TRBD1. This specimen was peripheral blood, taken on day 0 of AZD1222 vaccination. The TCR originated in an adult in good health. The CDR3: CSGTGGYGELFF. The CDR3 DNA follows: TGCAGCGGGACAGGGGGATACGGGGAGCTGTTTTTT.